The subject of this entry is one T cell receptor beta chain. The antigen is undetermined. The data originate from a study of OX40 agonist ivuxolimab in advanced cancers. In the study overall: Patients treated during dose escalation were battling hepatocellular carcinoma, melanoma, renal cell or head and neck cancer. Study-wide findings and caveats: With doses of 0.1-3.0 mg/kg, partial responders showed among the lowest clonal expansion. Expanded clones belonging to CD8+ T cells outnumbered, on average, those of CD4+.

Assay: immunoSEQ multiplex PCR; the TCRdb copy retains only in-frame clones and omits some. The sample holds 53,000 or so clones; approximately 84% are singletons and the top ten take roughly an eighth. V lost 0 bases, J lost 4 bases, and 8 bases stayed unmatched. The germline V gene has CDR1 SGDLS and CDR2 YYNGEE. The CDR3 is 17 residues long. The clonotype comes from an adult with an advanced solid tumor such as melanoma, head and neck, liver or kidney cancer. The sequencing used CD4+ or CD8+ T cells sorted from blood, collected in a trial of the OX40 agonist ivuxolimab. The rearrangement joins TRBV9 to TRBJ2-3, with 10 bases that match TRBD1. The CDR3 here is CASSVVGWGTGADTQYF. In DNA form, the CDR3 reads TGTGCCAGCAGCGTAGTGGGGTGGGGGACAGGGGCAGATACGCAGTATTTT.